Sequencing of this T cell receptor beta chain was carried out in a study of shared clonotypes between healthy human individuals. Looking at the study overall: CD4 naive and memory got three plates each, CD8 naive two, CD8 memory one. Findings and limits, study-wide: Depth was large, yet rarefaction showed that sorted-subset sequencing was incomplete. Genetic and exposure-history diversity was limited by the few donors.

The assay was immunoSEQ multiplex PCR, and TCRdb's table has in-frame clones only and misses some. The sample holds about 1,500,000 clones, roughly 96% seen once. The germline V gene has CDR1 KGHSH and CDR2 LQKENI. Trimming cost V 5 bases and J 1 base; bases outside gene matches: 3. The CDR3 totals 14 residues. Donors comprised only Caucasian adults living in Nashville, Tennessee. Notes on this clone: Its target is not known.

The sequencing sample was made of naive CD4+ T cells sorted from blood. The subset is: CD45RA+ positively selected. This sequence was found in a man aged 25 to 45 in good health. The chain is built from TRBV18 and TRBJ2-5; 8 bases map to TRBD1. CDR3 coding DNA: TGTGCCAGCTCAGGGACAGGCCCCCAAGAGACCCAGTACTTC. This encodes CASSGTGPQETQYF. The complete variable domain, with remaining parts taken from reference TRBV18 and TRBJ2-5, reads NAGVMQNPRHLVRRRGQEARLRCSPMKGHSHVYWYRQLPEEGLKFMVYLQKENIIDESGMPKERFSAEFPKEGPSILRIQQVVRGDSAAYFCASSGTGPQETQYFGPGTRLLVL.